The rows below give T cell receptor beta chains drawn from one sample of a study of regulatory T cells in long-lasting Graves disease. TCRdb reprocessed the multiplex PCR reads via MiXCR and lists one record per CDR3 protein. The table records approximately 560,000 distinct CDR3 sequences, about 15% of them present only once. This same sample was also taken into another study, of T cells in Graves' hyperthyroidism and ophthalmopathy.

Material: peripheral blood mononuclear cells (PBMCs), obtained at new diagnosis, from a patient treated with antithyroid drugs. The receptors come from a man younger than 30 with Graves disease. Both conserved end residues are trimmed from each CDR3.

j_call v_call cdr3_aa
TRBJ1-1 TRBV6-1 ASRRDREDTEAF
TRBJ2-1 TRBV5-6 ASSLVQGIYNEQF
TRBJ1-2 TRBV20-1 SASLGSRGYT
TRBJ1-4 TRBV12-3/TRBV12-4 ATRPGNEKLF
TRBJ1-1 TRBV12-3/TRBV12-4 ASSLPRYRDTEAF
TRBJ1-1 TRBV19 ASSSGGRALTEAF
TRBJ2-5 TRBV20-1 SPADQETQY
TRBJ2-7 TRBV3-1 ASSRSYGTDYEQY
TRBJ2-5 TRBV7-2 ASSLNDFRSQETQY
TRBJ2-7 TRBV5-1 ASTSGSSYEQY
TRBJ2-5 TRBV19 ASSIDRPSGRARQTQY
TRBJ2-1 TRBV20-1 SAGSTSGRDNEQF
TRBJ1-1 TRBV10-1 ASTLGTENTEAF
TRBJ1-5 TRBV7-2 ASTLSSGTGEPQH
TRBJ2-5 TRBV7-6 ASSPSPPETQY
TRBJ2-5 TRBV29-1 SVDRGTQETQY